This T cell receptor (beta chain) comes out of a study of OX40 agonist ivuxolimab in advanced cancers. At the level of the study: A diagnosis of hepatocellular carcinoma, melanoma, renal cell or head and neck cancer was present in dose-escalation patients. Three patients, one with hepatocellular carcinoma and two with cutaneous melanoma, responded partially.

Points on this clone: Its antigen is not identified.

The CDR3 runs to 16 residues. Germline V lookup: CDR1 SEHNR, CDR2 FQNEAQ (reference sequence). Trimming removed 5 bases from V and 0 bases from J, with 17 bases in between. Overall study findings and caveats: Some nonresponders likewise displayed low normalized T-cell clonal expansion.

TCRdb keeps only in-frame clones here, not all; method: immunoSEQ multiplex PCR. The data show 40,000 to 50,000 clones, 70% to 90% seen once. This specimen consisted of CD4+ or CD8+ T cells sorted from blood, obtained in a trial of the OX40 agonist ivuxolimab. The receptor was derived from an adult with an advanced solid tumor such as melanoma, head and neck, liver or kidney cancer. The chain joins TRBV7-9 to TRBJ2-7; D is perhaps TRBD1 or TRBD2 (5 bases each). DNA of the CDR3: TGTGCCAGCAGCCATTTAGATGCAGGGAGCTCCTACGAGCAGTACTTC. This gives the protein CASSHLDAGSSYEQYF.